The present T cell receptor beta chain was sequenced within a study of blood T cell repertoires in COVID-19. Overall study: The cDNA or gDNA used as material had been derived from T cells, B-cell-depleted T cells, or PBMCs.

Authors' methods: Reference gene primer amplification gave estimated nucleated cell counts. The table came from immunoSEQ multiplex PCR; TCRdb's copy has only in-frame clones and leaves some out. V and J calls and clone size are those listed in that table; D and trimming were worked out from the DNA. The table has fewer than 150,000 clones, over 70% seen once. Trimming took 5 bases from V and 5 from J; bases not matched to a gene: 9. This CDR3 is 16 amino acids long. The germline V gene has CDR1 SGHTA and CDR2 FQGNSA. The sequencing sample was made of peripheral blood. The genes are TRBV7-2 and TRBJ2-3; TRBD1 matches at 11 bases. The TCR sequence derives from a man aged 50 to 60 with acute or convalescent COVID-19. In DNA form, the CDR3 reads TGTGCCAGCAGCAAAAGACCGGGACAGGGGGAAGATACGCAGTATTTT. It specifies CASSKRPGQGEDTQYF.